This T cell receptor (beta chain) was retrieved from a study of CD8 T cells in ankylosing spondylitis. V lost 4 bases, J lost 3 bases, and 17 bases lay in between. The CDR3 covers 16 residues. Germline CDR1 is SGHKS and CDR2 is YYEKEE (reference sequence). Study results and limitations: Seemingly characteristic of ankylosing spondylitis blood was a TCR beta motif consisting of about 8 highly homologous variants. A number of the motif variants had already been described in reactive arthritis synovial fluid and blood.

As for this clonotype: Its target is not known.

TCRdb called the 5' RACE reads again in MiXCR, with one record for every CDR3 protein. The repertoire holds around 390,000 distinct CDR3 sequences, 20% to 25% seen once, with 15% to 20% in the top ten. The source is a male donor with ankylosing spondylitis. Sequenced material: blood, either unsorted or a sorted T cell fraction (not recorded which). V usage is TRBV5-5 and J usage is TRBJ1-5; D gene ambiguous. The CDR3 sequence is CASSLGGSLDNQPQHF. CDR3 sequence (DNA): TGTGCCAGCAGCCTGGGTGGCTCCCTAGACAATCAGCCCCAGCATTTT.